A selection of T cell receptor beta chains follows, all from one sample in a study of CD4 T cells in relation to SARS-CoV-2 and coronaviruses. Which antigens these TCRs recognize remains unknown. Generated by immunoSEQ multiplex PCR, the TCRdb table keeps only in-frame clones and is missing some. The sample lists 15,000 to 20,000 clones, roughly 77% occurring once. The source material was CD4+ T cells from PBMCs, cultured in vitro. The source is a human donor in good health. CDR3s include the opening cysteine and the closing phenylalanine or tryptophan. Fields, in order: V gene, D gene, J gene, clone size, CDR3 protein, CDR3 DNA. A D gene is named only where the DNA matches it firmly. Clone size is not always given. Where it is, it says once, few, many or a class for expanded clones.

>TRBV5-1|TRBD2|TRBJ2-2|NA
CASSLMSGRITGELFF
TGCGCCAGCAGCTTGATGAGCGGGAGGATCACCGGGGAGCTGTTTTTT
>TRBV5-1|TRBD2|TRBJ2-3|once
CASSKTSGYTDTQYF
TGCGCCAGCAGCAAGACTAGCGGTTACACAGATACGCAGTATTTT
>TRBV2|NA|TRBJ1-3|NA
CASRTGLTGNTIYF
TGTGCCAGCCGCACAGGGTTAACGGGAAACACCATATATTTT
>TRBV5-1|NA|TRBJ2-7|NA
CASSLGRVTSYEQYF
TGCGCCAGCAGCTTGGGCAGGGTCACATCCTACGAGCAGTACTTC
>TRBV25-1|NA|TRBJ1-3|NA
CASSERVGNRVYGNTIYF
TGTGCCAGCAGTGAAAGGGTCGGAAACAGGGTCTACGGAAACACCATATATTTT
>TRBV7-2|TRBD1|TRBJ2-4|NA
CASSLQTGLLAKNIQYF
TGTGCCAGCAGCCTACAGACAGGGCTCCTAGCCAAAAACATTCAGTACTTC
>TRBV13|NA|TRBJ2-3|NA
CASTPRGPETDTQYF
TGTGCCAGCACCCCACGGGGGCCGGAGACAGATACGCAGTATTTT
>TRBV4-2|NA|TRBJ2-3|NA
CASSQDVVVTDTQYF
TGTGCCAGCAGCCAAGATGTGGTAGTTACAGATACGCAGTATTTT
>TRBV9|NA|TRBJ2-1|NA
CASSVGLNDYNEQFF
TGTGCCAGCAGCGTAGGGCTGAATGACTACAATGAGCAGTTCTTC
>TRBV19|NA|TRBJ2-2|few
CASSKGVLETGELFF
TGTGCCAGTAGTAAGGGGGTCCTAGAGACCGGGGAGCTGTTTTTT
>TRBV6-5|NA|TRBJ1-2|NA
CASRVGNNYGYTF
TGTGCCAGCAGGGTTGGGAACAACTATGGCTACACCTTC
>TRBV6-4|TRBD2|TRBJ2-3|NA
CASSRSGSSDTQYF
TGTGCCAGCAGCCGTAGCGGGAGTTCTGATACGCAGTATTTT
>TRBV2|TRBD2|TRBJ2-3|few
CASTREFGTDTQYF
TGTGCCAGCACGCGGGAGTTTGGGACAGATACGCAGTATTTT
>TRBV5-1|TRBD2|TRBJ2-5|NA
CASSPGLAGEGQETQYF
TGCGCCAGCAGCCCGGGACTAGCGGGAGAAGGCCAAGAGACCCAGTACTTC
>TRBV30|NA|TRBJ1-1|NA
CAWSAGTTEAFF
TGTGCCTGGAGTGCGGGTACTACTGAAGCTTTCTTT
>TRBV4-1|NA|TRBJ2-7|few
CASRQSVQADEQYF
TGCGCCAGCAGGCAAAGTGTACAGGCGGACGAGCAGTACTTC
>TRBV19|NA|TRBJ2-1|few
CASSISGLLYNEQFF
TGTGCCAGTAGTATCTCTGGGCTGTTGTACAATGAGCAGTTCTTC
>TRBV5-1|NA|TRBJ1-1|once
CASSLDWRIEAFF
TGCGCCAGCAGCTTGGATTGGCGAATAGAAGCTTTCTTT
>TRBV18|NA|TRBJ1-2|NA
CASSPPAIKERYTF
TGTGCCAGCTCACCACCGGCGATCAAGGAACGCTACACCTTC
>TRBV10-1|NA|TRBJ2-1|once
CASSEVRNEQFF
TGCGCCAGCAGTGAGGTCCGGAATGAGCAGTTCTTC
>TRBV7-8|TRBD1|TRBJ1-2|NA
CASSLWGTAGYGYTF
TGTGCCAGCAGCTTATGGGGGACAGCTGGGTATGGCTACACCTTC
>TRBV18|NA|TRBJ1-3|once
CASSPGTTGNTIYF
TGTGCCAGCTCACCTGGGACGACTGGGAACACCATATATTTT
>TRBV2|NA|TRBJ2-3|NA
CASSWTDTDTQYF
TGTGCCAGCAGTTGGACAGATACAGATACGCAGTATTTT
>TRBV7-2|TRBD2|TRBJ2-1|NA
CASSLGVAGAYNEQFF
TGTGCCAGCAGCTTAGGGGTAGCGGGAGCATACAATGAGCAGTTCTTC
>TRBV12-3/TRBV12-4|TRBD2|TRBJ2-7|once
CASRRGTSYEQYF
TGTGCCAGCAGAAGGGGGACTAGCTACGAGCAGTACTTC
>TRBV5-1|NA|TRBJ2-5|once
CASSPGVGGETQYF
TGCGCCAGCAGCCCTGGGGTGGGTGGCGAGACCCAGTACTTC
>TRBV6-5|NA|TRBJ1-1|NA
CASTLQAGATEAFF
TGTGCCAGCACTCTCCAGGCGGGGGCCACTGAAGCTTTCTTT
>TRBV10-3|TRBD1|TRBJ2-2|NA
CATLKGAVAGELFF
TGTGCCACCCTAAAGGGGGCGGTGGCCGGGGAGCTGTTTTTT
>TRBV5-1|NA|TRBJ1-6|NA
CASSLGNVANSPLHF
TGCGCCAGCAGCTTAGGGAACGTGGCTAATTCACCCCTCCACTTT
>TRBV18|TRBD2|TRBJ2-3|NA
CASSRGLNTDTQYF
TGTGCCAGCTCACGGGGACTAAACACAGATACGCAGTATTTT
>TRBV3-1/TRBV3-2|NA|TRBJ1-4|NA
CASSQDLVQLNEKLFF
TGTGCCAGCAGCCAAGATCTCGTTCAGCTTAATGAAAAACTGTTTTTT
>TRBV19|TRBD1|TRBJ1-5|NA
CASSIYRGTGNQPQHF
TGTGCCAGTAGTATCTATAGGGGGACAGGCAATCAGCCCCAGCATTTT
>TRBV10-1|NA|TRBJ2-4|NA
CASSESTSGAAKNIQYF
TGCGCCAGCAGTGAGTCTACGTCGGGAGCGGCCAAAAACATTCAGTACTTC
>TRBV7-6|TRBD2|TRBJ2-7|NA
CASSLAAAGGYSYEQYF
TGTGCCAGCAGCTTAGCGGCAGCGGGAGGCTACTCCTACGAGCAGTACTTC
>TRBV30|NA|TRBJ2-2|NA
CAWKSAHTGELFF
TGTGCCTGGAAATCGGCTCACACCGGGGAGCTGTTTTTT